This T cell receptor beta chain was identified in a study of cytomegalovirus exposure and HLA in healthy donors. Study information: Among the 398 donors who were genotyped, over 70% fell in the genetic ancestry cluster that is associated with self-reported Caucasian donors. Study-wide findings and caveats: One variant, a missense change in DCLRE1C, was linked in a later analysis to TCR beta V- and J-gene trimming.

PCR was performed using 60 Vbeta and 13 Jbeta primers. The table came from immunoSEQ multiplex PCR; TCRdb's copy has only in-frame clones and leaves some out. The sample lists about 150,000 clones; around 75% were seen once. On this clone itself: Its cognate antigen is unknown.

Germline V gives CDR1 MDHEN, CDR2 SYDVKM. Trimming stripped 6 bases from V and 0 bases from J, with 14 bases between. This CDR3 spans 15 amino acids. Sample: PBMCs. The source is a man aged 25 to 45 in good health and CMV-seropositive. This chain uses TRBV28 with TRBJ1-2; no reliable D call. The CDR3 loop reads CASRSTATANYGYTF. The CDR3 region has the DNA TGTGCCAGCAGGTCAACAGCAACCGCTAACTATGGCTACACCTTC.